A single sample gave rise to the 15 T cell receptor beta chains below, sequenced in a study of molecular identifiers for immune sequencing clone quantification. TCRdb re-derived calls from the PCR reads in MiXCR, one entry per CDR3 protein. The table shows hundreds of thousands of distinct CDR3 sequences, with around 25% occurring only once. The sample taken for sequencing was naive CD8+ T cells from blood, with Jurkat cell RNA spiked in. Subset here: FACS-sorted CD8+CD4-CCR7+CD45RA+ naive T cells. All receptors derive from a human donor in good health. Some libraries in this study had Jurkat cell RNA spiked in.

This chain uses TRBV27 with TRBJ1-6; D gene uncertain. The CDR3 is made up of 16 amino acids. V was cut by 5 bases and J by 5 bases, with 16 bases left in between. CDR1 and CDR2 (germline): MNHEY, SMNVEV (reference sequence). The CDR3 coding sequence is TGTGCCAGCAGTCCACTTCCCCCGGAGGATAATTCACCCCTCCACTTT. Translated, it gives CASSPLPPEDNSPLHF.

A remark on this clonotype: One junction end disagrees with the germline gene, perhaps due to a read error. The chain uses TRBV4-1 and TRBJ1-5; a weak D match, TRBD1 (5 bases). The germline CDR1 and CDR2 sequences are MGHRA and YSYEKL. The CDR3 has 17 amino acids. CDR3 sequence: CASGQDFRDYSNQPQHF. The CDR3 nucleotides are TGCGCCAGCGGCCAAGACTTCAGGGATTATAGCAATCAGCCCCAGCATTTT.

The gene calls are TRBV12-3 or TRBV12-4 and TRBJ1-2, with a weak D call TRBD1 (5 bases). Between the trimmed V and J ends, which lost 6 bases and 5 bases, there was a span of 19 bases. CDR3 size: 15 residues. The CDR3 region is CASSTEGRRLYGYTF. CDR3 nucleotides: TGTGCCAGCAGCACGGAGGGACGGAGATTATATGGCTACACCTTC.

This clonotype was found a few times. The chain carries TRBV20-1 and TRBJ1-4; D may be TRBD1 (5 bases). Per germline, CDR1 DFQATT and CDR2 SNEGSKA (reference sequence). The CDR3 runs 13 residues. V was trimmed by 6 bases and J by 3 bases, leaving 11 bases between them. The CDR3 sequence: CSAAGPANEKLFF. Written as DNA, the CDR3 is TGCAGTGCCGCAGGGCCAGCTAATGAAAAACTGTTTTTT.

This clonotype has a count of ten or more. V usage is TRBV19 and J usage is TRBJ1-6, with 7 bases identical to TRBD1. Trimming removed 3 bases from V and 8 bases from J; junction bases left unmatched: 10. This CDR3 has 16 residues. Germline CDR1 is LNHDA and CDR2 is SQIVND (reference sequence). In DNA form, the CDR3 reads TGTGCCAGTAGTATGGGACAGCGATCCTGGGATTCACCCCTCCACTTT. Its translation is CASSMGQRSWDSPLHF.

This clonotype was seen ten or more times. The V and J genes are TRBV7-6 and TRBJ1-1; D perhaps matches TRBD1 (5 bases). The V end lost 5 bases, the J end lost 2 bases, and 12 bases lay between the germline ends. CDR3 size: 14 residues. The germline V gene has CDR1 SGHVS and CDR2 FNYEAQ. CDR3 in amino acids: CASSAQGFNTEAFF. In DNA, the CDR3 is TGTGCCAGCAGCGCCCAGGGATTCAACACTGAAGCTTTCTTT.

The chain recombines TRBV9 with TRBJ2-2; TRBD2 might be the D (5 bases). The CDR3 spans 15 residues. Germline-derived CDR1 and CDR2 are SGDLS and YYNGEE. V lost 4 bases, J lost 4 bases, and 14 bases lay in between. As DNA, the CDR3 is TGTGCCAGCAGCCCGGGGAGCTGGTCCACCGGGGAGCTGTTTTTT. This sequence encodes CASSPGSWSTGELFF.

This clonotype was picked up many times. The chain employs TRBV6-5 and TRBJ2-3, with 7 nucleotides matching TRBD2. Germline trimming cut 0 bases from V and 2 bases from J; bases unmatched to any gene: 5. Germline CDR1 is MNHEY and CDR2 is SVGAGI. This CDR3 contains 16 residues. CDR3 DNA: TGTGCCAGCAGTTACTCGGCGGGACTATTCACAGATACGCAGTATTTT. Translated: CASSYSAGLFTDTQYF.

Points on this clonotype: A single base separates this from a much larger clone, so it may be a read error. The chain uses TRBV27 and TRBJ2-2; 9 positions agree with TRBD2. With V trimmed by 8 bases and J by 3 bases, 22 bases remained unmatched. Germline assignment: CDR1 MNHEY and CDR2 SMNVEV (reference sequence). The CDR3 is 20 residues long. The DNA for the CDR3 is TGTGCCAGCCGCCAACCTAGACTAGCGGAAACGAACCGGGACACCGGGGAGCTGTTTTTT. Amino acid sequence: CASRQPRLAETNRDTGELFF.

This clonotype was recorded at least ten times. This chain links TRBV28 with TRBJ2-5, with a tentative D call TRBD1 (5 bases). CDR1 and CDR2 (germline): MDHEN, SYDVKM. This CDR3 has 14 residues. The ends were cut back, 3 bases at V and 5 bases at J, with 13 bases in the middle. The CDR3 coding sequence is TGTGCCAGCAGTTTTAGGGGCCAGGTGGAGACCCAGTACTTC. Translation: CASSFRGQVETQYF.

This clonotype was seen at least ten times. CDR3 sequence reads: CASSLYSTAPDTQYF. CDR3 in DNA: TGTGCCAGCAGCTTATATTCGACAGCCCCAGATACGCAGTATTTT. The chain couples TRBV25-1 to TRBJ2-3, with a tentative D call TRBD1 (5 bases). This CDR3 spans 15 amino acids. Trimming removed 6 bases at V and 4 bases at J, with 17 bases between. CDR1 and CDR2 (germline): MGHDK, SYGVNS.

This clonotype was observed once. The CDR3 carries no conserved terminal phenylalanine or tryptophan, so it likely arises from a read error. V gene TRBV5-1 combines with J gene TRBJ1-4, with TRBD1 as a possible D gene (5 bases). This CDR3 comprises 15 residues. V lost 0 bases to trimming and J lost 4 bases, with 10 bases between them. Per germline, CDR1 SGHRS and CDR2 YFSETQ. Here the CDR3 reads CASSLEGAVNEKLFL. CDR3 bases: TGCGCCAGCAGCTTGGAAGGGGCTGTTAATGAAAAACTGTTTCTT.

For this clonotype: Relative to the germline gene, one junction end is altered; a read error may explain this. The chain couples TRBV27 to TRBJ2-7; D unresolved. Per germline, CDR1 MNHEY and CDR2 SMNVEV (reference sequence). There are 14 residues in the CDR3. For the CDR3, the DNA is TGTGCCAGCAGTTTAAAGCAGCCCCCCTACGAGGAGTACTTC. It translates to CASSLKQPPYEEYF.

The genes are TRBV2 and TRBJ1-1, with TRBD1 matching 8 bases. V was clipped by 6 bases and J by 6 bases; unmatched bases: 6. The CDR3 has 13 amino acids. CDR1 is SNHLY and CDR2 is FYNNEI in the germline V gene. The CDR3 DNA reads TGTGCCAGCAGGAGGACAGGGAAACCTGAAGCTTTCTTT. This translates into CASRRTGKPEAFF.

This clonotype has more than one count but fewer than ten. The chain carries TRBV6-2 or TRBV6-3 and TRBJ2-7, with 8 bases lining up with TRBD1. After removal of 5 bases from V and 3 bases from J, the junction contained 6 bases not matched to a gene. Germline lookup yields CDR1 MNHEY and CDR2 SVGEGT. The CDR3 length is 14 residues. In DNA, the CDR3 is TGTGCCAGCAGTAAAGCCGGGACAGGCTACGAGCAGTACTTC. Translation gives CASSKAGTGYEQYF.